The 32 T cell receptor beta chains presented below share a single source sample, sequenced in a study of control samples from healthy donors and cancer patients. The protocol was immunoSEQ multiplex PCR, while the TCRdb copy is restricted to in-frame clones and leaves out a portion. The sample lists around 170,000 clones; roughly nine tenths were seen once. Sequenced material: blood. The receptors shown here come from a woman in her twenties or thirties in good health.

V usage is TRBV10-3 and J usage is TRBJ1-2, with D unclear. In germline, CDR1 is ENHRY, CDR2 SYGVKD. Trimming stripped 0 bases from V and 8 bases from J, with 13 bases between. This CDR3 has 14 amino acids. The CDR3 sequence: CAISESLASGGYTF. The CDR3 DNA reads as TGTGCCATCAGTGAGTCGTTGGCCTCCGGGGGCTACACCTTC.

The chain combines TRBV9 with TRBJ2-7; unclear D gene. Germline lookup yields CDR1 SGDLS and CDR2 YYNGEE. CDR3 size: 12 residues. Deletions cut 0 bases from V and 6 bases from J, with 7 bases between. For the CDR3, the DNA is TGTGCCAGCAGCGTAGGAACGGGCGAGCAGTACTTC. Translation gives CASSVGTGEQYF.

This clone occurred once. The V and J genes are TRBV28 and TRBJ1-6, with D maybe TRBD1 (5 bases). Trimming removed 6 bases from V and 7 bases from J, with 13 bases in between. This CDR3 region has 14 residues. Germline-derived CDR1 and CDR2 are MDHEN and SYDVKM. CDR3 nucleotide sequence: TGTGCCAGCAGGCCCCGGGACCAAAATTCACCCCTCCACTTT. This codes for CASRPRDQNSPLHF.

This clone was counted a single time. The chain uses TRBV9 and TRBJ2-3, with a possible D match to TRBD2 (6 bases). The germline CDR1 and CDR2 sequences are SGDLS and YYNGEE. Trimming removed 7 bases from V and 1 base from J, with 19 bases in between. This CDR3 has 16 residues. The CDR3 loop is CASSLWGDGGTDTQYF. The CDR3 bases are TGTGCCAGCTCCCTATGGGGGGACGGGGGCACAGATACGCAGTATTTT.

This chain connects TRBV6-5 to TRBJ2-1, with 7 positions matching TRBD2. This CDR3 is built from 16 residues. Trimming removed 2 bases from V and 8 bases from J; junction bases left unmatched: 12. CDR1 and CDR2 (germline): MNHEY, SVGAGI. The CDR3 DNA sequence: TGTGCCAGCAGTTACGCACTAGGGTCTAGCGGTTATGAGCAGTTCTTC. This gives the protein CASSYALGSSGYEQFF.

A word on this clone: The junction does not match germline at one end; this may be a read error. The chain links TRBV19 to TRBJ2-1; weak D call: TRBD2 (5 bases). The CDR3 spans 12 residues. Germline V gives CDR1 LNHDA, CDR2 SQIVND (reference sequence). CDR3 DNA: TGTGCCAGTAGTATGGGCCGGAGGCCCCAAGTCTTC. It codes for CASSMGRRPQVF.

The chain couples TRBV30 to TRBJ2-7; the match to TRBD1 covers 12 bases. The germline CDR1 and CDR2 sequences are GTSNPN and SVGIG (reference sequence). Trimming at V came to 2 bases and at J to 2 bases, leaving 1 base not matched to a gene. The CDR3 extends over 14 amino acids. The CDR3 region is CAWSRDRGPYEQYF. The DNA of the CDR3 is TGTGCCTGGAGTAGGGACAGGGGGCCCTACGAGCAGTACTTC. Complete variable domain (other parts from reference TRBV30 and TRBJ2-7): SQTIHQWPATLVQPVGSPLSLECTVEGTSNPNLYWYRQAAGRGLQLLFYSVGIGQISSEVPQNLSASRPQDRQFILSSKKLLLSDSGFYLCAWSRDRGPYEQYFGPGTRLTVT.

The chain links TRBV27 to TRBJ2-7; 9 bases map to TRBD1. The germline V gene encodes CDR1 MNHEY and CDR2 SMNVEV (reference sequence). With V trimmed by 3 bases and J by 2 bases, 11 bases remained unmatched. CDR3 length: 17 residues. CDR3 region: CASSFQQTGGYPYEQYF. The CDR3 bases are TGTGCCAGCAGTTTCCAACAGACAGGGGGATACCCCTACGAGCAGTACTTC.

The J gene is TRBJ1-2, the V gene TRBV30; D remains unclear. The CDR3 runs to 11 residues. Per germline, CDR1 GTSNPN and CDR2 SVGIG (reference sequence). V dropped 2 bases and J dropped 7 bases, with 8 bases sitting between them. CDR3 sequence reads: CAWSKPGGYTF. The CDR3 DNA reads TGTGCCTGGAGTAAGCCGGGTGGCTACACCTTC.

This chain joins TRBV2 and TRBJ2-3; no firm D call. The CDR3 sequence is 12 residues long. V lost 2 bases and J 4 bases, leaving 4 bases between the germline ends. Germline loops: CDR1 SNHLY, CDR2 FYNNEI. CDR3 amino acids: CASSEWADTQYF. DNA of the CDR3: TGTGCCAGCAGTGAATGGGCAGATACGCAGTATTTT.

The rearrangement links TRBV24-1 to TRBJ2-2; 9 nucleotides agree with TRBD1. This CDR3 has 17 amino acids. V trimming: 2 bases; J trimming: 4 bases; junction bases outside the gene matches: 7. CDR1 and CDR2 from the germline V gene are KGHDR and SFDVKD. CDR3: CATSDWPTGGITGELFF. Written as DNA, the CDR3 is TGTGCCACCAGTGATTGGCCGACAGGGGGGATCACCGGGGAGCTGTTTTTT.

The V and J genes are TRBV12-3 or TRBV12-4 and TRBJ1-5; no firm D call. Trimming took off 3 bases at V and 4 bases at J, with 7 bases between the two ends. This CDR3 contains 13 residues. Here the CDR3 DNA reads TGTGCCAGCAGTTTGAGCGTTAATCAGCCCCAGCATTTT. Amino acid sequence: CASSLSVNQPQHF.

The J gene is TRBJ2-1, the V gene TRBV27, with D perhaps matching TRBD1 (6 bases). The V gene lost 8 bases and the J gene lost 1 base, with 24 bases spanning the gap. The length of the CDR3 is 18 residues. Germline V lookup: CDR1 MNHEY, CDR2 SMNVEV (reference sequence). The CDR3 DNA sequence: TGTGCCAGCGGGCCCCCCCCCGCCAGGGGAAGGTCCTACAATGAGCAGTTCTTC. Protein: CASGPPPARGRSYNEQFF.

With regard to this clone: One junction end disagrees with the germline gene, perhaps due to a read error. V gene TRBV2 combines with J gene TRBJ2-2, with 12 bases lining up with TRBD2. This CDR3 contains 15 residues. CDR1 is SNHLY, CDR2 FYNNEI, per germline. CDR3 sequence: CASREAGLAGGELFF. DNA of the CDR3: TGTGCCAGCAGAGAAGCGGGACTAGCGGGCGGGGAGCTGTTTTTT.

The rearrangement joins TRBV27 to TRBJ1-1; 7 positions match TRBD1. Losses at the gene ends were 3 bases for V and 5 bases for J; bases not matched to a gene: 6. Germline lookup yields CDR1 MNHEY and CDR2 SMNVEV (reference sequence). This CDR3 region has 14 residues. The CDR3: CASSLQGGGTEAFF. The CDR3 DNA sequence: TGTGCCAGCAGTTTGCAGGGGGGTGGTACTGAAGCTTTCTTT.

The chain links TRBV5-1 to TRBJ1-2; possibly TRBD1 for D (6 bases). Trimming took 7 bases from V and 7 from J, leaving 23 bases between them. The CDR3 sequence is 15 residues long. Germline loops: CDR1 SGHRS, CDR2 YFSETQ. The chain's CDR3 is CASRAGTPTYSGYTF. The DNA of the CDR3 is TGCGCCAGCCGGGCCGGGACACCTACTTACTCTGGCTACACCTTC. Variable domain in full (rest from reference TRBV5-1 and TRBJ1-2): KAGVTQTPRYLIKTRGQQVTLSCSPISGHRSVSWYQQTPGQGLQFLFEYFSETQRNKGNFPGRFSGRQFSNSRSEMNVSTLELGDSALYLCASRAGTPTYSGYTFGSGTRLTVV.

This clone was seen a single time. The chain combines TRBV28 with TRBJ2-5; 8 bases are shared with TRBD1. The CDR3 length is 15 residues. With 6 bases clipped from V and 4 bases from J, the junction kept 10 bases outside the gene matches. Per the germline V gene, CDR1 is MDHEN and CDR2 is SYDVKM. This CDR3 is CASSPGGQGAETQYF. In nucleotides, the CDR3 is TGTGCCAGCAGCCCCGGGGGTCAGGGGGCAGAGACCCAGTACTTC. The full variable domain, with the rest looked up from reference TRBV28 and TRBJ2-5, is DVKVTQSSRYLVKRTGEKVFLECVQDMDHENMFWYRQDPGLGLRLIYFSYDVKMKEKGDIPEGYSVSREKKERFSLILESASTNQTSMYLCASSPGGQGAETQYFGPGTRLLVL.

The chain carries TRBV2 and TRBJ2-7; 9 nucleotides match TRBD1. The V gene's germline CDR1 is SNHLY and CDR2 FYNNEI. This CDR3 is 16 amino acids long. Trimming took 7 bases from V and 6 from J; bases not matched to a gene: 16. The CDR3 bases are TGTGCCAGCACCCATTCCCGGGACAGGGATAGGTGCGAGCAGTACTTC. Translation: CASTHSRDRDRCEQYF.

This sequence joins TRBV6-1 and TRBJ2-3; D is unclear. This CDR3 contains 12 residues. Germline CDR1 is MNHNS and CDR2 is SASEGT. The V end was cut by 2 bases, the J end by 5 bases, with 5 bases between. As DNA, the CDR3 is TGTGCCAGCAGTGAATTAGAAGATACGCAGTATTTT. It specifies CASSELEDTQYF.

The CDR3 is CASSGDRAPGANVLTF. DNA for the CDR3: TGTGCCAGCAGTGGGGACAGGGCTCCTGGGGCCAACGTCCTGACTTTC. V is TRBV6-2 or TRBV6-3 and J is TRBJ2-6; 9 nucleotides match TRBD1. Germline V gene data show CDR1 as MNHEY and CDR2 as SVGEGT. With 5 bases clipped from V and 2 bases from J, the junction kept 4 bases outside the gene matches. This CDR3 has 16 residues.

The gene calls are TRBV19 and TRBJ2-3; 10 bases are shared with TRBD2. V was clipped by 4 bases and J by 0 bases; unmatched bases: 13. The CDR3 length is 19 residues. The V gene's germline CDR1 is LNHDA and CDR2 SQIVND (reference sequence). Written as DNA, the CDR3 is TGTGCCAGTAGTAGTCCCTGGACTAGCGGAGAAACTAGCACAGATACGCAGTATTTT. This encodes CASSSPWTSGETSTDTQYF.

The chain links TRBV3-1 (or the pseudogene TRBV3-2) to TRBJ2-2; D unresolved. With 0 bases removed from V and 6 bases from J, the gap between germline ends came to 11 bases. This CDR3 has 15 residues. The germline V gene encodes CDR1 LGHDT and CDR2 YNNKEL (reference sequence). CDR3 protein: CASSQDFVRAGELFF. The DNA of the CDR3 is TGTGCCAGCAGCCAAGATTTCGTAAGGGCCGGGGAGCTGTTTTTT.

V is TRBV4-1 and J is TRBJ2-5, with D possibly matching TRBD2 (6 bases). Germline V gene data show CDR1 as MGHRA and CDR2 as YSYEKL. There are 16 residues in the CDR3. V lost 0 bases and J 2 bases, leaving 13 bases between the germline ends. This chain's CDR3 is CASSQEGFGGQETQYF. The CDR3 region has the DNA TGCGCCAGCAGCCAAGAAGGGTTCGGGGGTCAAGAGACCCAGTACTTC.

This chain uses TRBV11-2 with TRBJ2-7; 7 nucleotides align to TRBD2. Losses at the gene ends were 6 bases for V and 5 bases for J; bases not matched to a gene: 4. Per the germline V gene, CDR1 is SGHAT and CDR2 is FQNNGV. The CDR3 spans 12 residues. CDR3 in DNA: TGTGCCAGCAGATCTAGCGGCCACGAGCAGTACTTC. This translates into CASRSSGHEQYF.

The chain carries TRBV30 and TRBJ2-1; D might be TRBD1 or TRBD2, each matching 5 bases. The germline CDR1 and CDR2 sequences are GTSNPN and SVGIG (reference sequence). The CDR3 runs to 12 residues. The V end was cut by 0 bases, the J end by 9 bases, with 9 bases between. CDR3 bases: TGTGCCTGGAGTGTGCAGGGAGTTGAGCAGTTCTTC. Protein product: CAWSVQGVEQFF.

CDR3 bases: TGCGCCAGCAGCTTGGTAGCGGAGGGGACAGATACGCAGTATTTT. Translation: CASSLVAEGTDTQYF. The chain has TRBV5-1 and TRBJ2-3; D perhaps matches TRBD2 (6 bases). The CDR3 has 15 amino acids. Deletions cut 0 bases from V and 3 bases from J, with 11 bases between. The germline gives CDR1 SGHRS, CDR2 YFSETQ.

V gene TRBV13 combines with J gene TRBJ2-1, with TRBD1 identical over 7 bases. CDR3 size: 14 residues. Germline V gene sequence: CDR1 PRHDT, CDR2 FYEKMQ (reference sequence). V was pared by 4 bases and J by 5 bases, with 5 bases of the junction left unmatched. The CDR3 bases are TGTGCCAGCAGCTGGGGGACAGTCGACAATGAGCAGTTCTTC. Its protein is CASSWGTVDNEQFF.

CDR3 bases: TGTGCCAGCAGACTAGCGGGAGGGCCGGACACAGATACGCAGTATTTT. It encodes CASRLAGGPDTDTQYF. This rearrangement joins TRBV28 to TRBJ2-3, with 13 bases identical to TRBD2. V shed 6 bases and J 2 bases; nucleotides not matched to a gene: 5. There are 16 residues in the CDR3. Per the germline V gene, CDR1 is MDHEN and CDR2 is SYDVKM.

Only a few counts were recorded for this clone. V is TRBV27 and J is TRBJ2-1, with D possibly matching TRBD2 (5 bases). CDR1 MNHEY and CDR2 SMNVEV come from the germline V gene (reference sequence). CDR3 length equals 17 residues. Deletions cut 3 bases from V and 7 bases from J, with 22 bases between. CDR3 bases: TGTGCCAGCAGTTTTGAGGGAACGGCCGTCATACCAAATGAGCAGTTCTTC. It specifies CASSFEGTAVIPNEQFF.

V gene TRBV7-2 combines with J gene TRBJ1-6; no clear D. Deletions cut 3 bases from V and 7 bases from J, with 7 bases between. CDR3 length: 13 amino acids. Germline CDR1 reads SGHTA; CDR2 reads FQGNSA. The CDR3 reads CASSFGPNSPLHF. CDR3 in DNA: TGTGCCAGCAGCTTCGGCCCCAATTCACCCCTCCACTTT.

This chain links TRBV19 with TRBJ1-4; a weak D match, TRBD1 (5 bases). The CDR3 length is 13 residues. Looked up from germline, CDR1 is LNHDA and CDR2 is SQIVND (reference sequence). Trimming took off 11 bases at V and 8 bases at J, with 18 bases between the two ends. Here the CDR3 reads CAPKQVKGEKLFF. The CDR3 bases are TGTGCCCCTAAACAGGTTAAGGGGGAAAAACTGTTTTTT. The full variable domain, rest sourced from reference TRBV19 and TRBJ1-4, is DGGITQSPKYLFRKEGQNVTLSCEQNLNHDAMYWYRQDPGQGLRLIYYSQIVNDFQKGDIAEGYSVSREKKESFPLTVTSAQKNPTAFYLCAPKQVKGEKLFFGSGTQLSVL.

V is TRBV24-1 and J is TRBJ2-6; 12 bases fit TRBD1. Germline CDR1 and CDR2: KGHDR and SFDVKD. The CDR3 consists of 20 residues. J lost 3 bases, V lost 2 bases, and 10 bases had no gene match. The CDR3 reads CATSDSSGTGGYGGANVLTF. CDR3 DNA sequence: TGTGCCACCAGTGATTCCAGTGGGACAGGGGGCTATGGTGGGGCCAACGTCCTGACTTTC.